These 3 T cell receptor beta chains share one sample of origin, sequenced in a study of blood T cell repertoires in COVID-19. The protocol was immunoSEQ multiplex PCR, while the TCRdb copy is restricted to in-frame clones and leaves out a portion. Of about 140,000 clones in the sample, over 70% were seen once. The sample taken for sequencing was peripheral blood. These receptor sequences come from a man aged 65-85 years who had recovered from COVID-19.

The chain is built from TRBV10-1 and TRBJ2-7, with a possible D match to TRBD1 (5 bases). Germline V CDR1 and CDR2: WNHNN, SYGVQD (reference sequence). CDR3 length equals 15 residues. V was trimmed by 5 bases and J by 5 bases, leaving 19 bases between them. In DNA form, the CDR3 reads TGCGCCAGCAGTCCCGAAATAGGGGTTAGTGACGAGCAGTACTTC. Protein sequence: CASSPEIGVSDEQYF.

This chain connects TRBV14 to TRBJ2-7; D perhaps matches TRBD2 (6 bases). Germline CDR1 and CDR2: SGHDN and FVKESK. The CDR3 is 16 amino acids. V lost 0 bases to trimming and J lost 9 bases, with 21 bases between them. CDR3 bases: TGTGCCAGCAGCCAAGATAGCGGACCTGGGTTTAATTTGCAGTACTTC. This sequence encodes CASSQDSGPGFNLQYF.

The rearrangement uses TRBV5-1 and TRBJ2-7; D gene unclear. The CDR3 consists of 14 residues. Germline V gene data show CDR1 as SGHRS and CDR2 as YFSETQ. V lost 2 bases, J lost 4 bases, and 13 bases lay in between. CDR3 nucleotides: TGCGCCAGCAGCTTCGGGTCGGAGTCTTACGAGCAGTACTTC. This gives the protein CASSFGSESYEQYF.